A few counts support the clone carrying this T cell receptor beta chain. The data were obtained in a study of blood T cell repertoires in COVID-19. Study summary: Collection of acute and convalescent COVID-19 samples took place in the United States, Italy and Spain. Sources were T cells, B-cell-depleted T cells, or PBMCs; the material itself was cDNA or gDNA.

The CDR3 extends over 14 amino acids. Between the trimmed V and J ends, which lost 9 bases and 0 bases, there was a span of 11 bases. Germline-derived CDR1 and CDR2 are LNHDA and SQIVND (reference sequence). In the source study's methods: How many nucleated cells were present was estimated from reference gene primer amplification. Data came from immunoSEQ multiplex PCR; TCRdb stores just in-frame clones and leaves some out. V and J calls plus clone size are reproduced from that table; the DNA served to infer D and trimming. The table has around 68,000 clones, 80% to 95% seen once. The sequencing sample was made of peripheral blood. This chain joins TRBV19 and TRBJ2-2; possibly TRBD1 for D (6 bases). This clonotype was sampled from a man in his 70s with active COVID-19. The CDR3 nucleotides are TGTGCCAGCCGGACAGATTCGAACACCGGGGAGCTGTTTTTT. It specifies CASRTDSNTGELFF.